This T cell receptor (beta chain) comes out of a study of HIV-infected children after antiretroviral therapy interruption. Across the study: Most participating children were previously exposed to EBV and CMV.

There are many counts of this clonotype. Antigen specificity is unknown. General study results and limits: The CD45RA+ naive sort may contain some EMRA or stem memory cells.

Treatment: PENTA 11 planned treatment interruption arm or continuous ART arm. From thawed PBMCs, naive CD4+ CD45RA+ CD45RO- T cells were sorted. RNA-based 3' RACE libraries used unique molecular identifiers. TCRdb re-derived calls from the 3' RACE reads in MiXCR, one entry per CDR3 protein. The sample lists approximately 95,000 distinct CDR3 sequences; roughly 6.4% were seen once. Per the germline V gene, CDR1 is SQVTM and CDR2 is ANQGSEA. V was clipped by 0 bases and J by 8 bases, with 7 bases between them. The CDR3 contains 12 residues. This specimen was CD45RA+ CD4+ T cells from PBMCs, pooled from several time points, taken from a donor given antiretroviral therapy, either interrupted or continuous. Documented subset: naive CD4+ CD45RA+ CD45RO- T cells. This receptor was obtained from a pool of human donors with HIV. V is TRBV29-1 and J is TRBJ1-4; D ambiguous. Here the CDR3 reads CSVEDGREKLFF. Written as DNA, the CDR3 is TGCAGCGTTGAAGATGGGCGCGAAAAACTGTTTTTT.